The clone carrying this T cell receptor beta chain occurred a few times. Its antigen is as yet unknown. The source of the sample is a study of cytomegalovirus exposure and HLA in healthy donors. As for the study in general: Caucasian-associated ancestry cluster membership applied to around 76% of several hundred genotyped donors. Findings of the study overall: Within an earlier analysis, most TCR beta V segments proved productive either about 90% or about 30% of the time.

Use of 60 Vbeta and 13 Jbeta primers characterized the PCR. Some clones are missing from TCRdb's copy, which holds only in-frame ones; the method was immunoSEQ multiplex PCR. The sample gives around 140,000 clones, around 79% of which show up once; 3% to 4.5% is in the top ten. This CDR3 has 15 amino acids. Trimming removed 5 bases from V and 4 bases from J; junction bases left unmatched: 7. Germline loops: CDR1 SGHTA, CDR2 FQGNSA. Sequencing was done on a sample of PBMCs. This TCR was recovered from a male donor in good health and CMV-seronegative. The chain couples TRBV7-2 to TRBJ2-1; 8 bases match TRBD2. CDR3 region: CASSPAGATYNEQFF. The CDR3 DNA follows: TGTGCCAGCAGCCCAGCGGGGGCCACTTACAATGAGCAGTTCTTC.